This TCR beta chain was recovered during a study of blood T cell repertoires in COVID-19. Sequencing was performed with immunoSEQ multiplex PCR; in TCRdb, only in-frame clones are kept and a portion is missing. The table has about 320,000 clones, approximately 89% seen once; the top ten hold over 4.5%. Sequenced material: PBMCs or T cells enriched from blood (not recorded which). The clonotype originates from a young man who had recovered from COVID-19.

CDR3 nucleotides: TGTGCCAGCAGCTTGCAGCGAAGCGGCTTGGAGACCCAGTACTTC. It encodes CASSLQRSGLETQYF. The chain recombines TRBV5-6 with TRBJ2-5, with TRBD2 as a possible D gene (5 bases). The germline CDR1 and CDR2 sequences are SGHDT and YYEEEE. The CDR3 sequence is 15 residues long. V was pared by 1 base and J by 5 bases, with 15 bases between.